This TCR beta chain was sequenced for a study of shared clonotypes between healthy human individuals. The method was immunoSEQ multiplex PCR; TCRdb's version includes in-frame clones alone and lacks a portion of them. The data show approximately 840,000 clones, approximately 96% seen once. CD45RO-negative, CCR7-positively selected cells formed the naive CD8 fraction, excluding terminally differentiated effector memory CD45RA+ cells. Germline CDR1 reads SGHNT; CDR2 reads YENEEA. This CDR3 comprises 14 residues. V lost 1 base to trimming and J lost 4 bases, with 8 bases between them. This chain joins TRBV11-3 and TRBJ2-1, with D possibly TRBD1 on 5 matching bases. The TCR originated in a man aged 25 to 40 in good health. What was sequenced was naive CD8+ T cells sorted from blood. The CDR3 nucleotides read TGTGCCAGCAGCTTAGGGGGCAGGTACAATGAGCAGTTCTTC. Amino acid sequence: CASSLGGRYNEQFF.